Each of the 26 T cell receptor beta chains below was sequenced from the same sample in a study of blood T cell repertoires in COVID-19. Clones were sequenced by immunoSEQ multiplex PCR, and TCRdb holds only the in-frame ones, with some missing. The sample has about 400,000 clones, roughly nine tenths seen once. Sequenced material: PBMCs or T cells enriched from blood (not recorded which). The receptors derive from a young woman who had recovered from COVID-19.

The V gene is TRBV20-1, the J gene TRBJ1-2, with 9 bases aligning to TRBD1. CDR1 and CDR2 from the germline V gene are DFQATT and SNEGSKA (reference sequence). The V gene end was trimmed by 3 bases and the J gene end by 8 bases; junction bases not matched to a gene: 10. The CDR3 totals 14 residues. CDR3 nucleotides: TGCAGTGCTAGTACGGGACAGGGTTTGGGAGGCTACACCTTC. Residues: CSASTGQGLGGYTF.

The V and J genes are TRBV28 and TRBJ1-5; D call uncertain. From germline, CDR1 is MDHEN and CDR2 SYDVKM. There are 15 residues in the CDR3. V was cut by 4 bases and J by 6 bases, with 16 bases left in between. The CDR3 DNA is TGTGCCAGCAGTTCGCGGGCTTTCCCGGCTCAGCCCCAGCATTTT. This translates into CASSSRAFPAQPQHF.

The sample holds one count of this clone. The CDR3 here is CASSQGPRRTGTYQPQHF. The CDR3 DNA reads TGTGCCAGCAGCCAAGGACCTCGGCGGACAGGCACTTATCAGCCCCAGCATTTT. The rearrangement uses TRBV3-1 (or the pseudogene TRBV3-2) and TRBJ1-5; 7 bases align to TRBD1. Per germline, CDR1 LGHDT and CDR2 YNNKEL (reference sequence). This CDR3 contains 18 residues. Trimming at V came to 1 base and at J to 5 bases, leaving 14 bases not matched to a gene.

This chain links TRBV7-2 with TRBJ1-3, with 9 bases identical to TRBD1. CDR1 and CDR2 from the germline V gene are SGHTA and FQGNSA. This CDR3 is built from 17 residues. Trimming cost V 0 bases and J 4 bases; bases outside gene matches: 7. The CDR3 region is CASSLAGLGQGGNTIYF. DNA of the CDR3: TGTGCCAGCAGCTTAGCAGGACTAGGACAGGGGGGAAACACCATATATTTT.

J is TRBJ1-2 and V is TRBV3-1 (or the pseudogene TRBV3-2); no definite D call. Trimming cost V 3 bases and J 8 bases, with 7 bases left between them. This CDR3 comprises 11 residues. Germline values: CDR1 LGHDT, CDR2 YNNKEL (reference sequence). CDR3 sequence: CASSHPSGYTF. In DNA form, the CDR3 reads TGTGCCAGCAGCCACCCTTCCGGCTACACCTTC.

The CDR3 bases are TGCGCCAGCAGTGATGAACCCCAGGGAACCTACGAGCAGTACTTC. Translation: CASSDEPQGTYEQYF. This chain joins TRBV10-2 and TRBJ2-7, with D perhaps TRBD1 (5 bases). The CDR3 spans 15 residues. Trimming cost V 3 bases and J 2 bases, with 14 bases left between them. The V gene's germline CDR1 is WSHSY and CDR2 SAAADI.

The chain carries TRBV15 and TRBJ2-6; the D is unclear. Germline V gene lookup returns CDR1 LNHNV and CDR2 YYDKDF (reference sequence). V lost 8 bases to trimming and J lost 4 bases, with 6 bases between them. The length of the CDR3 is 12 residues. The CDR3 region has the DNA TGTGCCACCTTATCCGGGGCCAACGTCCTGACTTTC. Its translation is CATLSGANVLTF.

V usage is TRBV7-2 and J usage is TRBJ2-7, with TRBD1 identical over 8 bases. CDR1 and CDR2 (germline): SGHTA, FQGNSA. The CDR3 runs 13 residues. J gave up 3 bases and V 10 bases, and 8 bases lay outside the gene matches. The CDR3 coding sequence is TGTGCCACCGGCCGGGACAGGTTCTACGAGCAGTACTTC. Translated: CATGRDRFYEQYF.

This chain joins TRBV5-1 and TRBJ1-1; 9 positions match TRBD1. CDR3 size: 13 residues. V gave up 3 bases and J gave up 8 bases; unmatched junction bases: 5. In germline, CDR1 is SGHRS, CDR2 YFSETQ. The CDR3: CASSSGQGAEAFF. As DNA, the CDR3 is TGCGCCAGCAGCTCGGGACAGGGAGCGGAAGCTTTCTTT.

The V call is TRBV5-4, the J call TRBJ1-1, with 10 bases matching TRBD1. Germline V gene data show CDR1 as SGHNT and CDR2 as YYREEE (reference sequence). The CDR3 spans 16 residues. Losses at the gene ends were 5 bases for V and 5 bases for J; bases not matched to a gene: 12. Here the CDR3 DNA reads TGTGCCAGCAGGCCCGGGACAGGGGAGGTGGAAACTGAAGCTTTCTTT. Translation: CASRPGTGEVETEAFF. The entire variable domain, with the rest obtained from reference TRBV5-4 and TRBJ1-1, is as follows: ETGVTQSPTHLIKTRGQQVTLRCSSQSGHNTVSWYQQALGQGPQFIFQYYREEENGRGNFPPRFSGLQFPNYSSELNVNALELDDSALYLCASRPGTGEVETEAFFGQGTRLTVV.

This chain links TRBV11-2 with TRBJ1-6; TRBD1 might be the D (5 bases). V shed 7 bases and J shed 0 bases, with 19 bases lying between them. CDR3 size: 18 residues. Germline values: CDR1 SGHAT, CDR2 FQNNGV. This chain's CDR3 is CASNPLGGGRSYNSPLHF. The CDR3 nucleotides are TGTGCCAGCAACCCACTTGGGGGGGGTCGCTCCTATAATTCACCCCTCCACTTT.

Here the CDR3 DNA reads TGTGCCAGCAGTCTGAGCGCGTACACCGGGGAGCTGTTTTTT. Amino acids: CASSLSAYTGELFF. J is TRBJ2-2 and V is TRBV28; the D is unclear. CDR1 is MDHEN and CDR2 is SYDVKM in the germline V gene. The CDR3 has 14 residues. V shed 5 bases and J shed 3 bases, with 10 bases lying between them. Filled out from reference TRBV28 and TRBJ2-2, the complete variable domain reads DVKVTQSSRYLVKRTGEKVFLECVQDMDHENMFWYRQDPGLGLRLIYFSYDVKMKEKGDIPEGYSVSREKKERFSLILESASTNQTSMYLCASSLSAYTGELFFGEGSRLTVL.

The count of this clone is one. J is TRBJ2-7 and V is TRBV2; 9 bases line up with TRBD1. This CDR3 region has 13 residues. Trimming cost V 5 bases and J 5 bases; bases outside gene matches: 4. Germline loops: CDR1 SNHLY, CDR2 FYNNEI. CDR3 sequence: CASSRDRVHEQYF. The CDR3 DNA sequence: TGTGCCAGCAGTAGGGACAGGGTCCACGAGCAGTACTTC. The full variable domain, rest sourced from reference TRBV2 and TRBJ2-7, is EPEVTQTPSHQVTQMGQEVILRCVPISNHLYFYWYRQILGQKVEFLVSFYNNEISEKSEIFDDQFSVERPDGSNFTLKIRSTKLEDSAMYFCASSRDRVHEQYFGPGTRLTVT.

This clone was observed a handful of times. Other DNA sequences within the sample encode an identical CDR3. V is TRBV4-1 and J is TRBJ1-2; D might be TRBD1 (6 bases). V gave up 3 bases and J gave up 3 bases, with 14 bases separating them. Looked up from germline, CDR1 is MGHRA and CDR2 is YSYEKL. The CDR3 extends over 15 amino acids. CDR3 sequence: CASSHSQGLDYGYTF. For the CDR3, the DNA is TGCGCCAGCAGCCATTCACAGGGTTTAGACTATGGCTACACCTTC.

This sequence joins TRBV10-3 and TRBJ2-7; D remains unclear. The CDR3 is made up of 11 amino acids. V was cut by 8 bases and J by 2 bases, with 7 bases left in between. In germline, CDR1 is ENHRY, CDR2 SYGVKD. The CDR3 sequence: CAIRSPYEQYF. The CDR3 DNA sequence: TGTGCCATCCGGTCGCCCTACGAGCAGTACTTC.

The CDR3 nucleotides are TGTGCCAGCAGCTTACGCGGCGGGGGGGCATCTGGCAATGAGCAGTTCTTC. This translates into CASSLRGGGASGNEQFF. The rearrangement links TRBV13 to TRBJ2-1, with 9 bases lining up with TRBD2. This CDR3 region has 17 residues. Germline CDR1 PRHDT, CDR2 FYEKMQ (reference sequence). The J segment lost 6 bases and the V segment lost 2 bases, leaving 11 bases of the junction unmatched.

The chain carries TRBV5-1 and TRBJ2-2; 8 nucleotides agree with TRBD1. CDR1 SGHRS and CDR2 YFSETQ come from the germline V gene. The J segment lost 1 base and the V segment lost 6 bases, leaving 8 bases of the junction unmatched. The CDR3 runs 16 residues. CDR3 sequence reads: CASNSRGPMNTGELFF. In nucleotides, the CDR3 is TGCGCCAGCAACAGCAGGGGGCCGATGAACACCGGGGAGCTGTTTTTT.

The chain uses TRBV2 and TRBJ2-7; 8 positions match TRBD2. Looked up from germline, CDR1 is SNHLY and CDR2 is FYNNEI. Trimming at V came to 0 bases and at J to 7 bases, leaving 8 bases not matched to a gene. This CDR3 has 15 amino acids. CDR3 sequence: CASSEARGELVEQYF. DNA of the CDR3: TGTGCCAGCAGTGAAGCGCGGGGGGAGCTGGTGGAGCAGTACTTC.

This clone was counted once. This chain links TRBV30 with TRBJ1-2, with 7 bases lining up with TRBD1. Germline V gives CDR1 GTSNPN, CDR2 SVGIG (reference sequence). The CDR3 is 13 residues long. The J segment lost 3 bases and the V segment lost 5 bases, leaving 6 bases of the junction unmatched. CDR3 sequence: CAWGQGGYYGYTF. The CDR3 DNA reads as TGTGCCTGGGGCCAGGGGGGATACTATGGCTACACCTTC.

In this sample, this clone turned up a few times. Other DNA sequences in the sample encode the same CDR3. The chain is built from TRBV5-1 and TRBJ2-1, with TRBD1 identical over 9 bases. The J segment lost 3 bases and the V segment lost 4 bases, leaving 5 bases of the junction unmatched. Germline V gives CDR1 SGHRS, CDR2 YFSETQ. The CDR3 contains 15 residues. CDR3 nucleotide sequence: TGCGCCAGCAGCCTTGGGACAGGGAGCTACAATGAGCAGTTCTTC. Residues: CASSLGTGSYNEQFF.

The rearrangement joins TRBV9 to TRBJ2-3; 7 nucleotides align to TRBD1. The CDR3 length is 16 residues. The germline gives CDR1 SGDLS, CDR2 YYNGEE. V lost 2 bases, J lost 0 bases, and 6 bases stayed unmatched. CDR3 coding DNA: TGTGCCAGCAGCGTGGATGGCAGGGGGAGCACAGATACGCAGTATTTT. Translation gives CASSVDGRGSTDTQYF.

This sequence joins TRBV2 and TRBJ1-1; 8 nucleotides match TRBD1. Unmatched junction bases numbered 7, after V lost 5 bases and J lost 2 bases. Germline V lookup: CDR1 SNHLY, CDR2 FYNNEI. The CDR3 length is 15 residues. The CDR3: CASSIKTGANTEAFF. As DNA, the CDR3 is TGTGCCAGCAGTATTAAGACAGGGGCTAACACTGAAGCTTTCTTT.

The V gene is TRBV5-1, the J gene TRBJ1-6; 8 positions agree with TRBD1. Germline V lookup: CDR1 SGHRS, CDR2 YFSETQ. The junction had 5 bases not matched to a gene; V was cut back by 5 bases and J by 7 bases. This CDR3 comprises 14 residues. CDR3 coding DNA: TGCGCCAGCAGACTCACAGGGGGGAATTCACCCCTCCACTTT. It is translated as CASRLTGGNSPLHF.

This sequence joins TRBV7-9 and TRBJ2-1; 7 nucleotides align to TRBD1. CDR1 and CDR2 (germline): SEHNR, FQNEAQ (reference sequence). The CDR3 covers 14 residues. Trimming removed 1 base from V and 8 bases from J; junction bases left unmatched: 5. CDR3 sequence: CASSLGQGFDEQFF. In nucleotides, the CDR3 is TGTGCCAGCAGCTTAGGACAGGGATTTGATGAGCAGTTCTTC.

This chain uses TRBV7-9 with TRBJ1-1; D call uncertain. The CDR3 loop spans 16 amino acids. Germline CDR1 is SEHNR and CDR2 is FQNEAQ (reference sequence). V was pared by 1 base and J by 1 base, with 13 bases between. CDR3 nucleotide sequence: TGTGCCAGCAGCTTAGGAGGGCAGTCGGGGAACACTGAAGCTTTCTTT. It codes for CASSLGGQSGNTEAFF.

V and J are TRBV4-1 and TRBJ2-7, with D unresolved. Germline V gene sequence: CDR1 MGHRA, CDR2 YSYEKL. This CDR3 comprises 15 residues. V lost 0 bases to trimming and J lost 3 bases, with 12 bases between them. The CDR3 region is CASSQDRNSFYEQYF. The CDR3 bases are TGCGCCAGCAGCCAAGATAGGAACAGCTTCTACGAGCAGTACTTC.